A selection of T cell receptor beta chains follows, all from one sample in a study of response to subunit inactivated influenza vaccine. Each CDR3 protein is one row after TCRdb ran MiXCR on the RT-PCR reads. Counted here are just under 550,000 distinct CDR3 sequences, roughly a quarter occurring once; the ten biggest clones make up around 2.8%. The data also belong to a second study, concerning T cells expressing NK-cell markers.

Sequencing used CD4+ T cells sorted from PBMCs, obtained approximately 13 days after vaccination. The receptors here all came from a man aged 45-60 years who received an inactivated influenza vaccine. CDR3s include the opening cysteine and the closing phenylalanine or tryptophan. A D gene is named only where the DNA matches it firmly. Some rows have no size entry. The others give once, few or many, or a class for an expanded clone.

>TRBD2|TRBJ2-5|few|TRBV4-1
TGCGCCAGCAGCCAAGCCCGGACTAGCGGAGGGCGAGAGACCCAGTACTTC
CASSQARTSGGRETQYF
>TRBD1|TRBJ1-5|NA|TRBV4-3
TGCGCCAGCAGCCAAGGGGAGACAGGGGTGGGGAATCAGCCCCAGCATTTT
CASSQGETGVGNQPQHF
>NA|TRBJ2-3|many|TRBV24-1
TGTGCCACCAGCCATGGGGGGTACACCAAAATTCGCACAGATACGCAGTATTTT
CATSHGGYTKIRTDTQYF
>TRBD2|TRBJ2-7|many|TRBV18
TGTGCCAGCTCTCCAGTCAGCTCCCTAGCGGGAGTGTACGAGCAGTACTTC
CASSPVSSLAGVYEQYF
>NA|TRBJ2-5|few|TRBV20-1
TGCAGTGCTAGGGACAGACCAGAGACCCAGTACTTC
CSARDRPETQYF
>TRBD1|TRBJ2-7|NA|TRBV5-5
TGTGCCAGCAGCTCACCGGGACAGGGCCGGGAGCAGTACTTC
CASSSPGQGREQYF
>NA|TRBJ2-2|few|TRBV7-8
TGTGCCAGCAGCGCTGGACAAGCCCCGAACACCGGGGAGCTGTTTTTT
CASSAGQAPNTGELFF
>NA|TRBJ2-2|many|TRBV7-3
TGTGCCAGCAGCCCCCCAGCCGGGGAGCTGTTTTTT
CASSPPAGELFF
>TRBD2|TRBJ2-5|NA|TRBV20-1
TGCAGTGCGGGGACTAGCGGGACTCTAGAGACCCAGTACTTC
CSAGTSGTLETQYF
>TRBD1|TRBJ2-7|few|TRBV29-1
TGCAGCGTTGAAGATATCCCCGACAGGGGAAGCGAGCAGTACTTC
CSVEDIPDRGSEQYF
>NA|TRBJ2-5|few|TRBV10-1
TGCGCCAGCGGGGACTTGGGCCGAGAGACCCAGTACTTC
CASGDLGRETQYF
>NA|TRBJ2-1|many|TRBV6-5
TGTGCCAGCAGTTACCGGGGGCCCTACAATGAGCAGTTCTTC
CASSYRGPYNEQFF
>NA|TRBJ2-7|NA|TRBV7-2
TGTGCCAGCAGTCAGTCCCCCACCACCAGCTACGAGCAGTACTTC
CASSQSPTTSYEQYF
>NA|TRBJ1-2|NA|TRBV12-3/TRBV12-4
TGTGCCAGCAGCCTGGACAGATGGGATGGCTACACCTTC
CASSLDRWDGYTF
>NA|TRBJ1-5|NA|TRBV6-2/TRBV6-3
TGTGCCAGCAGTTACTCCGGCGGCCGCTATAGCAATCAGCCCCAGCATTTT
CASSYSGGRYSNQPQHF
>TRBD1|TRBJ2-2|NA|TRBV4-2
TGTGCCAGCAGCCTGACAGGGGGCGTCGGGGAGCTGTTTTTT
CASSLTGGVGELFF
>TRBD2|TRBJ2-2|few|TRBV5-1
TGCGCCAGCAGCTTATTTACTAGCGGACCGAACACCGGGGAGCTGTTTTTT
CASSLFTSGPNTGELFF
>TRBD2|TRBJ2-3|NA|TRBV6-1
TGTGCCAGCAACAAACTAGCGGGACCCCCAGATACGCAGTATTTT
CASNKLAGPPDTQYF
>NA|TRBJ2-1|NA|TRBV4-1
TGCGCCAGCAGCCAAGATGGTAGTTTTTGGGGACGGGAGCAGTTCTTC
CASSQDGSFWGREQFF